The 4 T cell receptor beta chains in this list originate from one sample, sequenced in a study of human T cells and chemical hapten exposure (dated by TCRdb to the early 2020s). The time point label, as the study defines it: pre-sensitization, week 0. This specimen's treatment or condition label, per the study, means: therapeutic diphenylcyclopropenone sensitization with weekly scalp DPC. Receptors were amplified or captured by RACE. The sample was run on a NextSeq 500. The public reads were run again by TCRdb, first through fastp at Q25 and then through MiXCR, and only productive beta chains were kept. Identical CDR3 proteins give one entry, which carries the most common genes and DNA. The sample table shows around 380,000 distinct CDR3 sequences, and approximately 5.8% are seen once. The ten largest clonotypes hold over 7% of the sample. Sequenced here: whole blood, sampled in connection with sensitization to the hapten diphenylcyclopropenone (DPC). Source of these receptors: a woman under 30 with alopecia areata. Some clones in this sample may be carry-over from other donors' samples.

This chain links TRBV12-3 or TRBV12-4 with TRBJ2-7; D is ambiguous. V shed 6 bases and J shed 4 bases, with 16 bases lying between them. The CDR3 has 14 residues. This CDR3 reads CASSPRTPVYEQYF. CDR3 nucleotide sequence: TGTGCCAGCAGCCCTCGGACCCCGGTGTACGAGCAGTACTTC.

The table lists this clonotype with a few counts. The gene calls are TRBV7-9 and TRBJ2-5; TRBD1 might be the D (6 bases). V gave up 3 bases and J gave up 2 bases, with 19 bases separating them. The length of the CDR3 is 17 residues. The germline V gene has CDR1 SEHNR and CDR2 FQNEAQ (reference sequence). CDR3 sequence: CASSFTLGVRGQETQYF. DNA for the CDR3: TGTGCCAGCAGCTTCACCCTTGGGGTCAGGGGACAAGAGACCCAGTACTTC. Full variable domain (rest looked up from reference TRBV7-9 and TRBJ2-5): DTGVSQNPRHKITKRGQNVTFRCDPISEHNRLYWYRQTLGQGPEFLTYFQNEAQLEKSRLLSDRFSAERPKGSFSTLEIQRTEQGDSAMYLCASSFTLGVRGQETQYFGPGTRLLVL.

This clonotype was seen a handful of times. The chain carries TRBV5-6 and TRBJ2-7; D could derive from TRBD1 or TRBD2 (5 bases each). This CDR3 is 12 amino acids long. From germline, CDR1 is SGHDT and CDR2 YYEEEE. The V and J ends lost 4 bases and 5 bases respectively, with 10 bases between them. For the CDR3, the DNA is TGTGCCAGCAGCCCCTCGGGGCACGAGCAGTACTTC. Its translation: CASSPSGHEQYF.

The rearrangement uses TRBV20-1 and TRBJ2-3, with D maybe TRBD2 (5 bases). Germline CDR1 DFQATT, CDR2 SNEGSKA (reference sequence). Deletions cut 3 bases from V and 3 bases from J, with 19 bases between. The CDR3 has 16 residues. CDR3 loop: CSARNVPSQDTDTQYF. CDR3 bases: TGCAGTGCTAGGAATGTTCCTAGCCAGGATACAGATACGCAGTATTTT.